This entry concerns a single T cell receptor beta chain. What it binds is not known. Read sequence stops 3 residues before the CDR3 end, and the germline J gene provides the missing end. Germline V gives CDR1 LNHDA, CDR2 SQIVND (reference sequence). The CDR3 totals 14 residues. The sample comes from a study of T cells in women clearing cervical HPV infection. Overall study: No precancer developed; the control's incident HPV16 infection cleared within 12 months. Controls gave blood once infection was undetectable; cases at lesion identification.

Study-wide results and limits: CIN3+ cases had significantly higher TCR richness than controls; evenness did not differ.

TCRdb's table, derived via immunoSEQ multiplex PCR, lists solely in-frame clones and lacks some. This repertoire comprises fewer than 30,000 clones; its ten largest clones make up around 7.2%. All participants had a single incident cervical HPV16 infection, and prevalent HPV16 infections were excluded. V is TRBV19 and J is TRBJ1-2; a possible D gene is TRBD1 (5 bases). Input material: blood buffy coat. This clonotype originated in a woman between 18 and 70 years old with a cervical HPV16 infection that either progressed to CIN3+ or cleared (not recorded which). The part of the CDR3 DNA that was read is TGTGCCAGTAGTCGGGGGAGAGACTACAATGAC. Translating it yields CASSRGRDYND. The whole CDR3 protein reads CASSRGRDYNDYTF.